Each of the 12 T cell receptor beta chains below was sequenced from the same sample in a study of T cells in Graves' hyperthyroidism and ophthalmopathy. Authors of the study amplified TCR beta CDR3 regions from RNA transcripts. HTBI primers were the set used in a first-round RT-PCR of the TCR CDR3. TCRdb re-called the multiplex PCR reads through MiXCR, storing one row per CDR3 protein. The sample records about 550,000 distinct CDR3 sequences, around 20% being singletons. Input material: blood. These receptors were taken from a man aged 18 to 30 with Graves' hyperthyroidism.

The table lists this clonotype with a few counts. This chain links TRBV12-3 or TRBV12-4 with TRBJ2-4, with TRBD2 as a possible D gene (6 bases). This CDR3 has 12 amino acids. V was shortened by 3 bases and J by 14 bases, with 14 bases between the two germline ends. CDR3 in DNA: TGTGCCAGCAGTTTCGGTCGGGACTTGAAGTACTTC. Its protein is CASSFGRDLKYF.

The sample holds a few counts of this clonotype. V usage is TRBV30 and J usage is TRBJ2-2; 7 nucleotides match TRBD1. Germline-derived CDR1 and CDR2 are GTSNPN and SVGIG (reference sequence). CDR3 size: 15 residues. V dropped 5 bases and J dropped 7; count of bases not matched to a gene: 13. The CDR3 nucleotides read TGTGCCTGGGGAATAGGGGGCCCGACCGGCGGGGAGCTGTTTTTT. This codes for CAWGIGGPTGGELFF.

This clonotype was observed at least ten times. V is TRBV19 and J is TRBJ1-2; D ambiguous. The CDR3 runs to 16 residues. From germline, CDR1 is LNHDA and CDR2 SQIVND (reference sequence). Trimming shortened V by 2 bases and J by 3 bases, and 16 bases separated the two germline ends. CDR3 in DNA: TGTGCCAGTAGTATATCCTCCGACATCGGGTACTATGGCTACACCTTC. This sequence encodes CASSISSDIGYYGYTF.

At least ten counts were recorded for this clonotype. The genes are TRBV7-9 and TRBJ1-2; D not certain. V was pared by 2 bases and J by 4 bases, with 11 bases between. The germline V gene encodes CDR1 SEHNR and CDR2 FQNEAQ (reference sequence). The CDR3 is 14 amino acids. CDR3 region: CASSLLSESYGYTF. As DNA, the CDR3 is TGTGCCAGCAGCTTATTATCCGAGAGCTATGGCTACACCTTC.

This clonotype was found many times. The genes are TRBV5-5 and TRBJ1-1; no clear D gene. This CDR3 comprises 15 residues. Germline-derived CDR1 and CDR2 are SGHKS and YYEKEE (reference sequence). Trimming removed 4 bases at V and 0 bases at J, with 13 bases between. CDR3 in DNA: TGTGCCAGCAGCCCACCCTCGCGCTTGAACACTGAAGCTTTCTTT. Amino acids: CASSPPSRLNTEAFF. Combining the CDR3 with reference TRBV5-5 and TRBJ1-1 gives the whole variable domain DAGVTQSPTHLIKTRGQQVTLRCSPISGHKSVSWYQQVLGQGPQFIFQYYEKEERGRGNFPDRFSARQFPNYSSELNVNALLLGDSALYLCASSPPSRLNTEAFFGQGTRLTVV.

The sample holds many counts of this clonotype. V is TRBV11-1 and J is TRBJ1-5; D unresolved. This CDR3 spans 13 amino acids. Germline values: CDR1 SGHAT, CDR2 FQDESV (reference sequence). The V and J ends lost 1 base and 4 bases respectively, with 5 bases between them. The CDR3 sequence is CASSLDRNQPQHF. CDR3 sequence (DNA): TGTGCCAGCAGCTTAGATCGAAATCAGCCCCAGCATTTT.

This clonotype has ten or more counts. This chain joins TRBV12-3 or TRBV12-4 and TRBJ2-2; D is perhaps TRBD1 (6 bases). CDR3 size: 16 residues. V dropped 5 bases and J dropped 0 bases, with 13 bases sitting between them. For the CDR3, the DNA is TGTGCCAGCAGTCCTATCCGGACAGCGAACACCGGGGAGCTGTTTTTT. Translating it yields CASSPIRTANTGELFF.

This chain links TRBV6-1 with TRBJ1-2, with a weak D call TRBD1 (5 bases). This CDR3 comprises 14 residues. Trimming took 3 bases from V and 8 from J, leaving 16 bases between them. In germline, CDR1 is MNHNS, CDR2 SASEGT. Here the CDR3 DNA reads TGTGCCAGCAGTGACCCCGGCAGGGCGGAGGGCTACACCTTC. It encodes CASSDPGRAEGYTF.

This clonotype was detected a few times. An end of the junction does not agree with germline; a read error may underlie this. The chain joins TRBV12-5 to TRBJ1-5, with D possibly TRBD1 on 5 matching bases. From germline, CDR1 is LGHNT and CDR2 FRNRAP. The CDR3 sequence is 18 residues long. The CDR3 sequence: CASGLVVDKGYSNQPQHF. CDR3 sequence (DNA): TGTGCTAGTGGTTTGGTAGTCGACAAGGGGTATAGCAACCAGCCCCAGCATTTT.

The rearrangement links TRBV20-1 to TRBJ1-2, with 7 bases lining up with TRBD1. Germline lookup yields CDR1 DFQATT and CDR2 SNEGSKA (reference sequence). Trimming took 1 base from V and 5 from J; bases not matched to a gene: 10. The CDR3 consists of 15 residues. CDR3: CSARGWLGGEYGYTF. Written as DNA, the CDR3 is TGCAGTGCTAGAGGCTGGTTAGGGGGCGAATATGGCTACACCTTC.

The sample holds a few counts of this clonotype. The rearrangement links TRBV7-2 to TRBJ1-1; D not resolved. The CDR3 is made up of 13 amino acids. With 4 bases removed from V and 8 bases from J, the gap between germline ends came to 14 bases. The germline V gene has CDR1 SGHTA and CDR2 FQGNSA. This CDR3 is CASSWTQVGEAFF. For the CDR3, the DNA is TGTGCCAGCAGCTGGACGCAGGTGGGGGAAGCTTTCTTT.

This clonotype has more than one count but fewer than ten. The gene calls are TRBV6-1 and TRBJ1-3, with D perhaps TRBD1 (5 bases). The germline V and J ends were trimmed by 6 bases and 0 bases, with 9 bases remaining between them. The germline gives CDR1 MNHNS, CDR2 SASEGT. This CDR3 contains 14 residues. The CDR3: CASSRGFSGNTIYF. The CDR3 coding sequence is TGTGCCAGCAGCCGGGGGTTCTCTGGAAACACCATATATTTT.